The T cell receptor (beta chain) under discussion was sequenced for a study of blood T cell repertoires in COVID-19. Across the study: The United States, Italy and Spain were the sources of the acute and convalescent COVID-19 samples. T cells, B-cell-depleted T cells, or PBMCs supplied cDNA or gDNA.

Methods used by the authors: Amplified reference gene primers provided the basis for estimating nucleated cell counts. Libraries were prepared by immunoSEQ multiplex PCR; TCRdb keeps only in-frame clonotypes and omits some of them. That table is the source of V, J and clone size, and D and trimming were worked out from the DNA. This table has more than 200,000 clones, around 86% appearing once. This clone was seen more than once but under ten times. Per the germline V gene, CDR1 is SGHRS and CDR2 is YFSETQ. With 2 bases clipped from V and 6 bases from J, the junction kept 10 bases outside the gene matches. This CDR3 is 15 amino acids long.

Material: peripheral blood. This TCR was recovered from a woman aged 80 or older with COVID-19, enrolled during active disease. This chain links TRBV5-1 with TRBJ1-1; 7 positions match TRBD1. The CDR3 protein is CASSFTGDRMAEAFF. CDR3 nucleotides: TGCGCCAGCAGCTTCACGGGGGACAGAATGGCTGAAGCTTTCTTT. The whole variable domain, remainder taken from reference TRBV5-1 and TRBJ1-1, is KAGVTQTPRYLIKTRGQQVTLSCSPISGHRSVSWYQQTPGQGLQFLFEYFSETQRNKGNFPGRFSGRQFSNSRSEMNVSTLELGDSALYLCASSFTGDRMAEAFFGQGTRLTVV.